This T cell receptor beta chain was retrieved from a study of T cells in Graves' hyperthyroidism and ophthalmopathy (dated by TCRdb to 2018 to 2020). For the study in its entirety: Peripheral blood samples were taken at initial diagnosis, before any treatment was given. A discovery cohort of around 98 patients, about 43 with Graves' ophthalmopathy and fewer than 65 with stable Graves' hyperthyroidism, was used to find distinguishing TCR V-J signatures. Prospective prediction of ophthalmopathy was tested in an independent validation cohort consisting of some 20 hyperthyroidism patients and some 15 patients who later progressed to ophthalmopathy. The roughly 100 discovery patients were randomly divided into training and test sets at a 7:3 ratio. Thyroid tissue and blood T-cell repertoires from over 5 Graves' hyperthyroidism patients were also compared in the study. Once sampling was done, hyperthyroidism patients were given methimazole at a starting dose of 30 mg daily, whereas ophthalmopathy patients were given high-dose intravenous methylprednisolone. According to the paper, TCR Vbeta CDR3 sequencing was carried out on approximately 140 peripheral blood samples, which came from more than 40 ophthalmopathy, approximately 78 hyperthyroidism and approximately 17 progressor patients. Study-wide findings and limitations: A 13 V-J signature model separated ophthalmopathy from stable hyperthyroidism, with approximately 87% sensitivity and roughly 82% specificity in cross-validation and 80%/75% in testing. No statistical method was used to fix the sample size in advance, and group allocation was not hidden from the investigators. Most expanded thyroid clonotypes (frequency above 0.001) were also detected in blood, suggesting blood repertoires may reflect thyroid immune responses. In validation, the model predicted progression to ophthalmopathy a median of around six months before onset, with roughly 70% sensitivity and roughly 77% specificity.

Amplification of TCR beta CDR3 regions was carried out from RNA transcripts. A first-round RT-PCR of the TCR CDR3 used the HTBI primer set with the Qiagen OneStep RT-PCR kit. A second multiplex PCR round built the libraries, followed by size selection and purification. Paired-end sequencing of the libraries was performed with 100 bp reads on an Illumina HiSeq2000. In the original analysis: Raw data were processed with SOAPnuke, discarding reads with adapters, uncalled bases, mean Phred below 15, or no exact constant-primer or identifier match. High-quality paired reads were merged with COPE v1.2.5, and unique nucleotide sequences were defined as clonotypes. MiTCR v1.1 was used to align clonotypes to the IMGT TRBV, TRBD and TRBJ reference segments. The analysis was restricted to V-J combinations with a frequency above 0.0001, which together covered about 99% of the repertoires. The TCS score was defined as F50 (clonal expansion) divided by E x V (chaos), with BLOSUM62-based TCRdist calculated between CDR3 peptides within each V-J. Welch's t-statistics and random forest reduced approximately 520 V-J features to 13, which were used in a naive Bayes classifier (R e1071). TCRdb trimmed public reads at Q25 via fastp, called clones via MiXCR and kept in-frame beta chains. Identical CDR3 protein sequences are pooled into one entry, listed with their most common genes and DNA. TCRdb, not the authors, supplied the V and J calls. The table for this sample lists 700,000 or so distinct CDR3 sequences; approximately 16% of them were counted only once. The top ten clones comprise 8.4% of the sample.

Graves' hyperthyroidism was defined as stable when no progression to ophthalmopathy occurred over 18 months of follow-up. Hyperthyroidism patients were newly diagnosed, with disease duration under 2 months, and aged 18 to 65 years. Patients with uncontrolled infections, other autoimmune diseases, pregnancy or lactation were excluded. Diagnoses relied on clinical symptoms, serum thyroxine and TRAb, thyroid ultrasound and orbital computed tomography. PBMCs were isolated from about 9.2 ml of fresh peripheral blood by Ficoll-Paque density gradient centrifugation. Trizol reagent was used to extract total RNA, and RNA quality was then checked on an Agilent 2100 Bioanalyzer. This clonotype was found many times. This receptor's antigen is unknown. Qualities for individual bases were not recorded, and no much larger clone is one base off. V sheds 2 bases and J sheds 2 bases, leaving 13 bases between their ends. As encoded in the germline V gene, CDR1 is MDHEN while CDR2 is SYDVKM. The CDR3 measures 15 amino acids from cysteine to phenylalanine. CDR3 DNA is the only sequence kept; it has 45 bases, read in frame from the first base.

The clonotype originates from a man younger than 30 with Graves' hyperthyroidism. Sequencing input: blood. The sequence links TRBV28 to TRBJ2-7, with the D gene uncertain. The nucleotide sequence is given as TGTGCCAGCAGTTTAGGTGGGCTTGGTACCTACGAGCAGTACTTC. This is translated as CASSLGGLGTYEQYF.